This is a list of T cell receptor beta chains from one sample in a study of technical replicates of blood from a few donors. Profiled with immunoSEQ multiplex PCR; TCRdb holds only in-frame clones, not every one. The sample lists 79,000 or so clones, 85% to 95% occurring once. The sample was T cells isolated from PBMCs. The receptor set was obtained from a human donor in good health. Both conserved end residues are part of each CDR3. Fields, in order: clone size, V gene, D gene, J gene, CDR3 DNA, CDR3 protein. A D gene is named only where the DNA matches it firmly. Rows give clone size only sometimes, using once, few, many, or a class for an expanded clone.

>NA|TRBV28|NA|TRBJ2-7
TGTGCCAGCAGTGACAAATACGAGCAGTACTTC
CASSDKYEQYF
>NA|TRBV9|NA|TRBJ1-2
TGTGCCAGCAGCGCCACGAGTGGCTACACCTTC
CASSATSGYTF
>NA|TRBV4-2|NA|TRBJ2-7
TGTGCCAGCAGCCCCAACATAGCTTTCCACGAGCAGTACTTC
CASSPNIAFHEQYF
>NA|TRBV5-6|TRBD2|TRBJ2-2
TGTGCCAGCAGCCCCGGACTAGCGGGAATATCTGGGGGGGAGCTGTTTTTT
CASSPGLAGISGGELFF
>NA|TRBV2|TRBD1|TRBJ1-2
TGTGCCAGCAGTGGGGACAGGGTGGTGAACTATGGCTACACCTTC
CASSGDRVVNYGYTF
>few|TRBV27|NA|TRBJ1-1
TGTGCCAGCAGTTTAGGTTGGGCGGGGGAAGCTTTCTTT
CASSLGWAGEAFF
>NA|TRBV7-6|TRBD1|TRBJ2-7
TGTGCCAGCAGCTTAGGAGGGACAGGGGGCTACGAGCAGTACTTC
CASSLGGTGGYEQYF
>NA|TRBV4-1|TRBD2|TRBJ2-7
TGCGCCAGCAGCCAAGAGTCCGGGACTAGCGGGGAGCAGTACTTC
CASSQESGTSGEQYF
>NA|TRBV5-1|NA|TRBJ2-7
TGCGCCAGCAGCTTGGGCCCCGGACAGCCCTACGAGCAGTACTTC
CASSLGPGQPYEQYF
>NA|TRBV6-5|TRBD1|TRBJ1-1
TGTGCCAGCAGTTACTTGGGACAGCCCTTGAACACTGAAGCTTTCTTT
CASSYLGQPLNTEAFF
>NA|TRBV6-1|NA|TRBJ2-1
TGTGCCAGCAGTGAACTCGACTATCCAATGGTGCAGTTCTTC
CASSELDYPMVQFF
>NA|TRBV19|TRBD2|TRBJ2-2
TGTGCCAGTAGTATTCTAGCGGGAGTGTCCGGGGAGCTGTTTTTT
CASSILAGVSGELFF
>NA|TRBV19|NA|TRBJ1-1
TGTGCCAGTAGTATGGTAGCGGGGTTGGACACTGAAGCTTTCTTT
CASSMVAGLDTEAFF
>NA|TRBV21-1|NA|TRBJ2-7
TGTGCCAGCATACAGCGGAACTACGAGCAGTACTTC
CASIQRNYEQYF
>NA|TRBV29-1|TRBD1|TRBJ1-1
TGCAGCGTTGGGGGACAGGTCAACACTGAAGCTTTCTTT
CSVGGQVNTEAFF
>NA|TRBV4-1|NA|TRBJ1-1
TGCGCCAGCAGCCAAGAGGGAGGGTTGAACACTGAAGCTTTCTTT
CASSQEGGLNTEAFF
>NA|TRBV9|TRBD1|TRBJ1-2
TGTGCCAGCAGCGCCTCGACAGGGGAAAACTATGGCTACACCTTC
CASSASTGENYGYTF
>NA|TRBV6-5|TRBD2|TRBJ2-3
TGTGCCAGCAGGGCTAGCGGACGCACAGATACGCAGTATTTT
CASRASGRTDTQYF
>NA|TRBV7-9|NA|TRBJ2-7
TGTGCCAGCAGCTTAACAGGGCTTAGCGAGCAGTACTTC
CASSLTGLSEQYF
>NA|TRBV9|NA|TRBJ2-5
TGTGCCAGCAGCGTAGAAGGCGGCGTCCAAGAGACCCAGTACTTC
CASSVEGGVQETQYF
>NA|TRBV7-3|TRBD2|TRBJ2-1
TGTGCCAGCAGCTTAAAGGTAGCGGGACACAATGAGCAGTTCTTC
CASSLKVAGHNEQFF
>NA|TRBV9|NA|TRBJ2-3
TGTGCCAGCAGCGTAGGGCAGGGAAGTTTTGCGGATACGCAGTATTTT
CASSVGQGSFADTQYF
>NA|TRBV4-1|NA|TRBJ2-1
TGCGCCAGCAGCCAAGATTTAAGGGGCAGCTACAATGAGCAGTTCTTC
CASSQDLRGSYNEQFF
>NA|TRBV4-1|NA|TRBJ1-1
TGCGCCAGCAGCCAAGACTCTCACAGGGCCACTGAAGCTTTCTTT
CASSQDSHRATEAFF
>NA|TRBV7-9|TRBD1|TRBJ2-7
TGTGCCAGCAGCCTCGGACAGGGAGGAGAAGAGCAGTACTTC
CASSLGQGGEEQYF
>NA|TRBV10-1|NA|TRBJ1-1
TGCGCCAGCAGTGATTTGGGGGGTTCAGCTTTCTTT
CASSDLGGSAFF
>NA|TRBV18|TRBD1|TRBJ2-2
TGTGCCAGCTCACCGCAGGGGACAGCGAACACCGGGGAGCTGTTTTTT
CASSPQGTANTGELFF
>NA|TRBV13|TRBD1|TRBJ2-3
TGTGCCAGCAGCTTACCGGGACAGGGGGCAGGTATAGATACGCAGTATTTT
CASSLPGQGAGIDTQYF
>NA|TRBV19|NA|TRBJ2-2
TGTGCCAGTAGTACGAGTCGGAGCACCGGGGAGCTGTTTTTT
CASSTSRSTGELFF
>NA|TRBV28|NA|TRBJ1-2
TGTGCCAGCAGTTTATCCCTCGGTGGCTACACCTTC
CASSLSLGGYTF
>NA|TRBV4-1|TRBD1|TRBJ2-7
TGCGCCAGCCAAAAGTTCGGGGACAGAGTGGACGAGCAGTACTTC
CASQKFGDRVDEQYF
>NA|TRBV9|TRBD2|TRBJ2-5
TGTGCCAGCAGCGTAGGGGTAGCGGGAGGGCCGGAGACCCAGTACTTC
CASSVGVAGGPETQYF